The clone carrying this TCR beta chain turned up a few times. The antigen is unknown. The use of a sample-barcoded 5' primer and a J-beta primer mix characterized a second PCR of about 7 to 12 cycles. MiXCR was run by TCRdb on the 5' RACE reads, yielding one entry per CDR3 protein. The sample records approximately 810,000 distinct CDR3 sequences, around 34% being singletons. These data are taken from a study of blood T cells in healthy people across ages. Each donor supplied approximately 10 milliliters of peripheral blood. The CDR3 loop spans 14 amino acids. The germline gives CDR1 DFQATT, CDR2 SNEGSKA (reference sequence). Losses at the gene ends were 6 bases for V and 5 bases for J; bases not matched to a gene: 8. Study results and caveats: Diversity estimates from one million T cells were considered underestimates. Unsorted PBMCs ruled out conclusive naive versus antigen-experienced comparison. Diversity was higher, and naive CD4+ cells more numerous, in long-lived donors than in aged donors.

The TCR originated in a man aged 18 to 30 in good health. This chain connects TRBV20-1 to TRBJ2-2; the match to TRBD2 covers 8 bases. Sequencing was done on a sample of blood. CDR3 region: CSAPIRGGTGELFF. CDR3 in DNA: TGCAGTGCGCCCATCCGGGGGGGAACCGGGGAGCTGTTTTTT.